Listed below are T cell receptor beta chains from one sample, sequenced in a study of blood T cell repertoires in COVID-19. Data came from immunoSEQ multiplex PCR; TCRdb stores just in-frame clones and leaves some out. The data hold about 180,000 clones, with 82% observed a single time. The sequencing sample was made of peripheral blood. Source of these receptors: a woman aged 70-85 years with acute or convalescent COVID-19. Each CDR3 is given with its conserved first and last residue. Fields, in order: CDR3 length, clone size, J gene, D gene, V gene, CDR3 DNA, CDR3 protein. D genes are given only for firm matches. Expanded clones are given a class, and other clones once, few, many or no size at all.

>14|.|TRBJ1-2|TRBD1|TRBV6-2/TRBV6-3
TGTGCCAGCAGTTACGGGACAGGGGAAAGTGGCTACACCTTC
CASSYGTGESGYTF
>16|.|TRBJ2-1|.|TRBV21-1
TGTGCCAGCAGCAACCTACGGGAGGTTCTATACAATGAGCAGTTCTTC
CASSNLREVLYNEQFF
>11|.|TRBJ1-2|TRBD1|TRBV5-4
TGTGCCAGCAGGACAGGGGCGGGCTACACCTTC
CASRTGAGYTF
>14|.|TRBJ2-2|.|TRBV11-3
TGTGCCAGCAGCTCGAGGACAGACACCGGGGAGCTGTTTTTT
CASSSRTDTGELFF
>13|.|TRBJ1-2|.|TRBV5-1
TGCGCCAGCAGCAGGGGTGCTAACTATGGCTACACCTTC
CASSRGANYGYTF
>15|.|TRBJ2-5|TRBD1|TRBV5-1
TGCGCCAGCAGCTTGACCGGGACAGGGGTGGAGACCCAGTACTTC
CASSLTGTGVETQYF
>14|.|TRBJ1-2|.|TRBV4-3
TGCGCCAGCAGCCAAGATAAAGGGGGCTATGGCTACACCTTC
CASSQDKGGYGYTF
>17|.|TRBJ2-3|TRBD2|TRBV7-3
TGTGCCAGCAGCTCACGACTAGCGGGAGGAAACACAGATACGCAGTATTTT
CASSSRLAGGNTDTQYF
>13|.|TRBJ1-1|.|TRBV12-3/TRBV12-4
TGTGCCAGCAGTTCGGGGGGCAGAACTGAAGCTTTCTTT
CASSSGGRTEAFF
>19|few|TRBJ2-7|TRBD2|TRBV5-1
TGCGCCAGCAGCTCCGCCTGGACTAGCGGGGAACTACGTTCCTACGAGCAGTACTTC
CASSSAWTSGELRSYEQYF
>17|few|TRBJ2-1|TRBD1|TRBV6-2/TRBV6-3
TGTGCCAGCAGTCAGAGACAGGGTATGGGGACGTACAATGAGCAGTTCTTC
CASSQRQGMGTYNEQFF
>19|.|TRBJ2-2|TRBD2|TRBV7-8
TGTGCCAGCAGCTTAGTGAGGGCGGGGGTTAGGGCGAACACCGGGGAGCTGTTTTTT
CASSLVRAGVRANTGELFF
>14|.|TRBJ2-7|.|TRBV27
TGTGCCAGCAGCGATCAGGGACTTCCCTACGAGCAGTACTTC
CASSDQGLPYEQYF
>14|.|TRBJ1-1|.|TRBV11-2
TGTGCCAGCAGCTTACAGGGTATGAACACTGAAGCTTTCTTT
CASSLQGMNTEAFF
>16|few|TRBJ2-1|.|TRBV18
TGTGCCAGCTCACGAGAGGGCGCGAGCTCCTACAATGAGCAGTTCTTC
CASSREGASSYNEQFF
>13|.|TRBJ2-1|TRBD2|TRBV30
TGTGCCTGGAGTAGGGCGGGAGAGGGTGAGCAGTTCTTC
CAWSRAGEGEQFF
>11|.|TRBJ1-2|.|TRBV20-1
TGCAGTGCCCCGGGTGTGTATGGCTACACCTTC
CSAPGVYGYTF
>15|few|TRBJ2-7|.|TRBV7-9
TGTGCCAGCAGTTCGTCCGGGACTGAAGCCTACGAGCAGTACTTC
CASSSSGTEAYEQYF
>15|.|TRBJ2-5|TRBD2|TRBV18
TGTGCCAGCTCAGTGACTAGCGGGAGCGAAGAGACCCAGTACTTC
CASSVTSGSEETQYF
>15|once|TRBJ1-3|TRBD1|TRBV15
TGTGCCACCAGCAGGGACAGGGGCTCTGGAAACACCATATATTTT
CATSRDRGSGNTIYF
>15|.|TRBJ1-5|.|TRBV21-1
TGTGCCAGCAGTAGGAGAGAATTCAGCAATCAGCCCCAGCATTTT
CASSRREFSNQPQHF
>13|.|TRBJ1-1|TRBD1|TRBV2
TGTGCCAGCAGTGAGGGACAGACTATTATGGCTTTCTTT
CASSEGQTIMAFF
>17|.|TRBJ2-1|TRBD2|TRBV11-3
TGTGCCAGCAGCTTAGATTCGAGCGGGGGGCCTTACAATGAGCAGTTCTTC
CASSLDSSGGPYNEQFF
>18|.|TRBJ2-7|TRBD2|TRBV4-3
TGCGCCAGCAGCCAAGATCCCGCGGGAGGGACAGCATCCTACGAGCAGTACTTC
CASSQDPAGGTASYEQYF
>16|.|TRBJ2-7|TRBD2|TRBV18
TGTGCCAGCTCACCGTCAACTAGCGGGAGAGCTGTCGAGCAGTACTTC
CASSPSTSGRAVEQYF
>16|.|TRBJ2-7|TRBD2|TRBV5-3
TGTGCCAGAAGCTTGAGGAGTCTAGCGGTCTCCTACGAGCAGTACTTC
CARSLRSLAVSYEQYF
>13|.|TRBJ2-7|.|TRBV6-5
TGTGCCAGCAGCCCGGACACCGACTACGAGCAGTACTTC
CASSPDTDYEQYF
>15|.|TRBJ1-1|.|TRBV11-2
TGTGCCAGCAGCTTAGTGGTTGGCAGTGTCACTGAAGCTTTCTTT
CASSLVVGSVTEAFF
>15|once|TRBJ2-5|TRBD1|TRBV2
TGTGCCAGCAGTGAGGTACAGGGGGCCGGGGAGACCCAGTACTTC
CASSEVQGAGETQYF
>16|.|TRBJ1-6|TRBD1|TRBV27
TGTGCCAGCAGTTTATCAAAGACAGGGTTGGCTTCACCCCTCCACTTT
CASSLSKTGLASPLHF
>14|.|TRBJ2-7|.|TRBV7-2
TGTGCCAGCAGCTTAGATGCCCTACCCTACGAGCAGTACTTC
CASSLDALPYEQYF
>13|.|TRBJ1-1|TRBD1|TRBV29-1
TGCAGCGCAGATACAGGGGGAAACACTGAAGCTTTCTTT
CSADTGGNTEAFF
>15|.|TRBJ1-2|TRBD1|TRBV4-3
TGCGCCAGCAGCCAAGATTTCGGCAGGGGGCGTCCCTACACCTTC
CASSQDFGRGRPYTF
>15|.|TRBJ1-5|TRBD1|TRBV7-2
TGTGCCAGCAGCTTATCAGGGGGCCAAAATCAGCCCCAGCATTTT
CASSLSGGQNQPQHF
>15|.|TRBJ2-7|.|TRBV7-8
TGTGCCAGCAGCCGAATGGACAGAACCTCCTACGAGCAGTACTTC
CASSRMDRTSYEQYF
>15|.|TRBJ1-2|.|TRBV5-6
TGTGCCAGCAGCTTGGAGGGGGTTATTAACTATGGCTACACCTTC
CASSLEGVINYGYTF
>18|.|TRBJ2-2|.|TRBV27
TGTGCCAGCAGTTTATCGCGGGCCCAAACCCTTTACACCGGGGAGCTGTTTTTT
CASSLSRAQTLYTGELFF
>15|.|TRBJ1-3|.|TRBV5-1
TGCGCCAGCAGAATTGGGGCTGGGATCGGGGGCACCATATATTTT
CASRIGAGIGGTIYF
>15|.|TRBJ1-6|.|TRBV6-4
TGTGCCAGCACCAAGACTTTGAGGCGTAATTCACCCCTCCACTTT
CASTKTLRRNSPLHF
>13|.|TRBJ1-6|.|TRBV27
TGTGCCAGCAAAGGGACTCAGGATTCACCCCTCCACTTT
CASKGTQDSPLHF
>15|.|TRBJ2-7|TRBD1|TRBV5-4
TGTGCCAGCAGCTTGGAAGGGACAGGGGGCTACGAGCAGTACTTC
CASSLEGTGGYEQYF
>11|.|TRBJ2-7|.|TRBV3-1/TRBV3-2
TGTGCCAGCAGCCAAGATAGAGCGCAGTACTTC
CASSQDRAQYF
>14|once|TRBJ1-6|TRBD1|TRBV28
TGTGCCAGCAGTTTAAGACAGGGGAATTCACCCCTCCACTTT
CASSLRQGNSPLHF
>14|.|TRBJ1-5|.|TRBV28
TGTGCCAGCGCCTTGAGGCAGGGCAGTCAGCCCCAGCATTTT
CASALRQGSQPQHF
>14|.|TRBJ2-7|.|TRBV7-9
TGTGCCAGCAGCTTATCGGGCGGGGAGGCCGAGCAGTACTTC
CASSLSGGEAEQYF
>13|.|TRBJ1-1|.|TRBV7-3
TGTGCCAGCAGCCAGGGTACGAACACTGAAGCTTTCTTT
CASSQGTNTEAFF
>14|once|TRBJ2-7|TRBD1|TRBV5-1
TGCGCCAGCAGCCCCGGGACAGTTACCTACGAGCAGTACTTC
CASSPGTVTYEQYF
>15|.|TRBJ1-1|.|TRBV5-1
TGCGCCAGCAGCGCGGCGAGAACCACAGGGATTGAAGCTTTCTTT
CASSAARTTGIEAFF
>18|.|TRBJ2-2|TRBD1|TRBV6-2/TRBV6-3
TGTGCCAGCAGTTACAGGACTGGGGACAGGGTCATCGCCGGGGAGCTGTTTTTT
CASSYRTGDRVIAGELFF
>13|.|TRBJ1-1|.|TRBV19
TGTGCCAGTACCGATGGGGGGAGGACTGAAGCTTTCTTT
CASTDGGRTEAFF
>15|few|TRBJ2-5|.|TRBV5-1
TGCGCCAGCAGCCAATTGACGGGAAGGGAAGAGACCCAGTACTTC
CASSQLTGREETQYF
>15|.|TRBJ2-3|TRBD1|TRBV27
TGTGCCAGCAGTCCCACCAGGGGGCATACAGATACGCAGTATTTT
CASSPTRGHTDTQYF
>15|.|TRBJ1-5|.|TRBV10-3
TGTGCCATCAGTGAAATACAGGATAGCAATCAGCCCCAGCATTTT
CAISEIQDSNQPQHF
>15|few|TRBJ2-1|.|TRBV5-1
TGCGCCAGCAGCTTGCTAGTAGAAGCCGACAATGAGCAGTTCTTC
CASSLLVEADNEQFF
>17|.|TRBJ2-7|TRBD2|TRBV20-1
TGCAGTGCTAGTCCCCGGACTAGCGGGAGGGCCGCCTACGAGCAGTACTTC
CSASPRTSGRAAYEQYF